A single sample gave rise to the 21 T cell receptor beta chains below, sequenced in a study of T cells expressing NK-cell markers. TCRdb reprocessed the 5' RACE reads and keeps a single row for each CDR3 protein, giving no DNA. Its table lists about 550,000 distinct CDR3 sequences. The sequencing sample was made of blood T cells: a sorted CD56 or NKG2C T cell subset, CD4+ or CD8+ T cells, or bulk PBMC T cells (not recorded which). These receptors were collected from a man aged 18 to 30 in good health.

V is TRBV6-5 and J is TRBJ2-1; TCRdb proposes TRBD1, but this gene call is untestable without DNA. The V gene's germline CDR1 is MNHEY and CDR2 SVGAGI. CDR3 length: 16 amino acids. Here the CDR3 reads CASSYPTGQGSNEQFF.

J is TRBJ2-7 and V is TRBV7-9; the D gene TCRdb calls, TRBD1, cannot be checked with no DNA. The CDR3 runs to 17 residues. Germline V gene sequence: CDR1 SEHNR, CDR2 FQNEAQ (reference sequence). The CDR3 region is CASSTRVVGDNKYEQYF.

This sequence joins TRBV7-2 and TRBJ2-4. CDR1 and CDR2 (germline): SGHTA, FQGNSA. This CDR3 is 15 amino acids long. The CDR3 region is CASSLAGVAKNIQYF.

The V and J genes are TRBV5-1 and TRBJ2-4; TCRdb picks TRBD1, but there is no DNA to check that call. Per germline, CDR1 SGHRS and CDR2 YFSETQ. The CDR3 runs to 12 residues. The CDR3 spells CASSWTAGIQYF.

The V gene is TRBV19, the J gene TRBJ2-7. From germline, CDR1 is LNHDA and CDR2 SQIVND (reference sequence). The CDR3 spans 13 residues. CDR3 sequence: CASSSTNSYEQYF.

V and J are TRBV15 and TRBJ1-4; the D call from TCRdb, TRBD1, cannot be confirmed without DNA. The CDR3 length is 16 residues. Germline lookup yields CDR1 LNHNV and CDR2 YYDKDF (reference sequence). The CDR3 sequence is CATSRDRDRGYEKLFF.

This rearrangement joins TRBV4-1 to TRBJ2-1. CDR3 size: 13 residues. Per germline, CDR1 MGHRA and CDR2 YSYEKL. CDR3 loop: CASSHLRVDEQFF.

CDR3 region: CATRSGTEGYTQYF. The chain joins TRBV15 to TRBJ2-3; TCRdb selects TRBD1, and the lack of DNA leaves this call unchecked. CDR1 and CDR2 (germline): LNHNV, YYDKDF (reference sequence). This CDR3 has 14 amino acids.

The J gene is TRBJ2-1, the V gene TRBV27; without DNA, the TCRdb call of TRBD2 cannot be checked. Germline CDR1 reads MNHEY; CDR2 reads SMNVEV (reference sequence). The CDR3 extends over 15 amino acids. CDR3 in amino acids: CASSFGDSAYNEQFF.

V is TRBV3-1 and J is TRBJ2-1. There are 17 residues in the CDR3. CDR1 and CDR2 (germline): LGHDT, YNNKEL (reference sequence). CDR3 amino acids: CASSQVWAIRSYNEQFF.

This chain joins TRBV29-1 and TRBJ2-1; TCRdb reports TRBD2, a call that lacks DNA to check it against. This CDR3 has 13 amino acids. Germline loops: CDR1 SQVTM, CDR2 ANQGSEA. CDR3: CSVLTSGGNEQFF.

The rearrangement joins TRBV20-1 to TRBJ1-4. CDR1 DFQATT and CDR2 SNEGSKA come from the germline V gene (reference sequence). CDR3 size: 14 residues. CDR3: CSARGPWPSEKLFF.

The rearrangement links TRBV20-1 to TRBJ1-5; no DNA is available, so the TRBD1 call from TCRdb remains unchecked. The CDR3 runs to 11 residues. Looked up from germline, CDR1 is DFQATT and CDR2 is SNEGSKA (reference sequence). The CDR3 is CSAMGQAPQHF.

The V gene is TRBV7-2, the J gene TRBJ2-2; the TRBD2 assignment by TCRdb is unverifiable without DNA. This CDR3 comprises 17 residues. The V gene's germline CDR1 is SGHTA and CDR2 FQGNSA. This CDR3 is CASSLAGLAGGIGELFF.

This rearrangement joins TRBV25-1 to TRBJ2-7; the TCRdb call, TRBD2, lacks DNA for checking. The germline V gene encodes CDR1 MGHDK and CDR2 SYGVNS. There are 17 residues in the CDR3. The CDR3 reads CASSEMGLAGDSYEQYF.

V usage is TRBV12-3 or TRBV12-4 and J usage is TRBJ2-3; TCRdb picks TRBD2, but there is no DNA to check that call. The CDR3 covers 14 residues. The CDR3 loop is CASSSSRLADTQYF.

The chain combines TRBV20-1 with TRBJ2-3. Germline loops: CDR1 DFQATT, CDR2 SNEGSKA (reference sequence). The CDR3 has 15 amino acids. The CDR3 region is CSAPRLTSSTDTQYF.

J is TRBJ2-1 and V is TRBV20-1; TCRdb calls TRBD1, which cannot be checked without DNA. Germline-derived CDR1 and CDR2 are DFQATT and SNEGSKA (reference sequence). This CDR3 spans 16 amino acids. The CDR3 loop is CSATYRGAVSYNEQFF.

This sequence joins TRBV7-9 and TRBJ2-3; TCRdb indicates TRBD2, and absent DNA this call remains unverified. This CDR3 has 15 amino acids. In germline, CDR1 is SEHNR, CDR2 FQNEAQ (reference sequence). The CDR3 is CAIVAGEFRTDTQYF.

V and J are TRBV14 and TRBJ1-1. The CDR3 covers 14 residues. The germline CDR1 and CDR2 sequences are SGHDN and FVKESK. This CDR3 is CASSREGLATEAFF.

The chain recombines TRBV4-3 with TRBJ1-5. Germline CDR1 and CDR2: LGHNA and YSLEER. This CDR3 contains 16 residues. CDR3 loop: CASSQDLRGPNQPQHF.